A single sample gave rise to the 2 T cell receptor beta chains below, sequenced in a study of T cells in lung cancer brain metastases. Only in-frame clones appear in the TCRdb table, and some are missing; sequencing was by immunoSEQ multiplex PCR. The table lists more than 4,000 clones, roughly 89% of them singletons, with 2.5% to 3.5% in the top ten. Sequenced material: tumor tissue from the primary lung tumor. The receptors stem from a woman aged 50 to 65 with non-small cell lung cancer.

The chain has TRBV28 and TRBJ2-3, with D perhaps matching TRBD1 or TRBD2 (5 bases each). This CDR3 contains 15 residues. CDR1 and CDR2 (germline): MDHEN, SYDVKM. Trimming removed 5 bases from V and 3 bases from J, with 15 bases in between. In nucleotides, the CDR3 is TGTGCCAGCAGTCTAACCGGGACGGCAACAGATACGCAGTATTTT. It is translated as CASSLTGTATDTQYF.

This clone is a singleton in its sample. The chain uses TRBV27 and TRBJ1-1; D perhaps matches TRBD1 (5 bases). Trimming left V 4 bases short and J 2 bases short, with 17 bases between. The CDR3 length is 16 residues. Germline values: CDR1 MNHEY, CDR2 SMNVEV (reference sequence). CDR3 sequence reads: CASSSLGGFSNTEAFF. The CDR3 nucleotides read TGTGCCAGCAGTTCCCTTGGGGGGTTTTCCAACACTGAAGCTTTCTTT.